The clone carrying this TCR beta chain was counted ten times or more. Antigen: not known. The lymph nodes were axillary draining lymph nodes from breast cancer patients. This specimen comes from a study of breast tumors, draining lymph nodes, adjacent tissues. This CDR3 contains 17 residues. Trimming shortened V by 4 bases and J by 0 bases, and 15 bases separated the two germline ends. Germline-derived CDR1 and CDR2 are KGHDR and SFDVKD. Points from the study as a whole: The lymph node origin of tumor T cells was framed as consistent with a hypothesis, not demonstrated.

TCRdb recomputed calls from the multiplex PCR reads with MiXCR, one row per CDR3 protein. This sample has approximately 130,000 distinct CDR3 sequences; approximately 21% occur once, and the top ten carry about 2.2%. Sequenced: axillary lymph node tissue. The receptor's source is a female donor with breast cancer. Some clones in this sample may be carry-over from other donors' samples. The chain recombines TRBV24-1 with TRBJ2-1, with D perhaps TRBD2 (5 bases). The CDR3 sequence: CATSDHGRGSSYNEQFF. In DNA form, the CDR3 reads TGTGCCACCAGTGACCACGGACGGGGAAGCTCCTACAATGAGCAGTTCTTC.